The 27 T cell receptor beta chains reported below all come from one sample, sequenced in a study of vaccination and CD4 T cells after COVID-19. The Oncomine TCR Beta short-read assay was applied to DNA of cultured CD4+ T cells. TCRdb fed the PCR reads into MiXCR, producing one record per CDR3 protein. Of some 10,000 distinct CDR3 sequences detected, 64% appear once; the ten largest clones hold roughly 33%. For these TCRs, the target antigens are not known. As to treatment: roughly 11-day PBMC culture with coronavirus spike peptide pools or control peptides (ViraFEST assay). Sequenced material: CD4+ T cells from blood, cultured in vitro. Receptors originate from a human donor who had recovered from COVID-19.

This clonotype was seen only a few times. CDR3 in amino acids: CATSISGVNTGELFF. In DNA, the CDR3 is TGTGCCACCAGTATCTCGGGGGTCAACACCGGGGAGCTGTTTTTT. V and J are TRBV24-1 and TRBJ2-2; D possibly corresponds to TRBD2 (6 bases). From germline, CDR1 is KGHDR and CDR2 SFDVKD. The germline V and J ends were trimmed by 6 bases and 2 bases, with 12 bases remaining between them. The length of the CDR3 is 15 residues.

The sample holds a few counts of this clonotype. CDR3 amino acids: CSARDGLGSQYRMNTEAFF. CDR3 in DNA: TGCAGTGCTAGAGATGGTTTAGGCAGCCAATACCGGATGAACACTGAAGCTTTCTTT. The chain is built from TRBV20-1 and TRBJ1-1; D not certain. V was trimmed by 0 bases and J by 0 bases, leaving 23 bases between them. This CDR3 has 19 residues. Germline-derived CDR1 and CDR2 are DFQATT and SNEGSKA (reference sequence).

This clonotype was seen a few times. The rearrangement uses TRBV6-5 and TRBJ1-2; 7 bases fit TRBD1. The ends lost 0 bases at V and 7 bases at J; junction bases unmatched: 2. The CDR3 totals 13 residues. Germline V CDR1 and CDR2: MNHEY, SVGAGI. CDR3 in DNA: TGTGCCAGCAGTTACTCGGAGGGGGCTGGCTACACCTTC. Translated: CASSYSEGAGYTF.

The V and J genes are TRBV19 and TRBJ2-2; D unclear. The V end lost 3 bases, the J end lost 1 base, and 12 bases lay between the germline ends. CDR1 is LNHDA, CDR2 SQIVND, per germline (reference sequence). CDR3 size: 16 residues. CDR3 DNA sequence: TGTGCCAGTAGTATGGTGCTCCCGGAGAACACCGGGGAGCTGTTTTTT. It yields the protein CASSMVLPENTGELFF.

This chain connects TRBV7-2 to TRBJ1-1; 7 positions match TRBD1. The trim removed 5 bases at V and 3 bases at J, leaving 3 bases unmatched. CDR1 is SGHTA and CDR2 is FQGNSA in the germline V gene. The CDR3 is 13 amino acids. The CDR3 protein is CASSPRGDTEAFF. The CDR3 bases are TGTGCCAGCAGCCCCAGGGGGGACACTGAAGCTTTCTTT.

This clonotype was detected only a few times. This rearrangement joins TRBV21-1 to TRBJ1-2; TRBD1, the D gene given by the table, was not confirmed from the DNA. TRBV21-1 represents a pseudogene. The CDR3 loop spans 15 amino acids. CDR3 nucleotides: TGTGCCAGGGCAGGGCAACAGGGGGTGGTTTATGGCTACACCTTC. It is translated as CARAGQQGVVYGYTF.

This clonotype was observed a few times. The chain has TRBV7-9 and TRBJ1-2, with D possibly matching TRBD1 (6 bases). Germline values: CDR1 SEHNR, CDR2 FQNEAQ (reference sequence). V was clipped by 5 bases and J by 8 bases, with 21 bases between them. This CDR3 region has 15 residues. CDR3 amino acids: CASSDRTGAPSGYTF. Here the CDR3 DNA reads TGTGCCAGCAGCGACCGAACGGGGGCCCCTTCGGGCTACACCTTC.

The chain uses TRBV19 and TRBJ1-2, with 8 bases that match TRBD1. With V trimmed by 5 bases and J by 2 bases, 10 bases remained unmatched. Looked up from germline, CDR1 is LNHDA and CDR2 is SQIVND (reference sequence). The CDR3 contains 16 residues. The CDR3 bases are TGTGCCAGTAGTCCCCCTGGGACAGGACGAAACTATGGCTACACCTTC. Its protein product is CASSPPGTGRNYGYTF. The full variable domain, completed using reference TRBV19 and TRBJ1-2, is DGGITQSPKYLFRKEGQNVTLSCEQNLNHDAMYWYRQDPGQGLRLIYYSQIVNDFQKGDIAEGYSVSREKKESFPLTVTSAQKNPTAFYLCASSPPGTGRNYGYTFGSGTRLTVV.

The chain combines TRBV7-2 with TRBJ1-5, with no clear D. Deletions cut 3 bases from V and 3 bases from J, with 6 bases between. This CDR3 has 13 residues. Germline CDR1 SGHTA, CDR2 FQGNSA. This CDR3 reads CASSFEYNQPQHF. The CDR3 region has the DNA TGTGCCAGCAGCTTCGAGTACAATCAGCCCCAGCATTTT.

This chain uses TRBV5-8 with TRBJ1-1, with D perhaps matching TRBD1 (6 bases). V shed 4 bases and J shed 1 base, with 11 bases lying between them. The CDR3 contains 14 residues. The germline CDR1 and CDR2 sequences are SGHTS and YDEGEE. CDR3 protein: CASSDGQTNTEAFF. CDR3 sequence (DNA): TGTGCCAGCAGCGATGGACAGACGAACACTGAAGCTTTCTTT.

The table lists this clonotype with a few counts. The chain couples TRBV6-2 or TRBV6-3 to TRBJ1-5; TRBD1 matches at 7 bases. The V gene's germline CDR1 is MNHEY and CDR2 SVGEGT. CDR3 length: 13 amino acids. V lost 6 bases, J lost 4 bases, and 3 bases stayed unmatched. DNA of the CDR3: TGTGCCAGCAGGGTGACAGGGAATCAGCCCCAGCATTTT. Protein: CASRVTGNQPQHF.

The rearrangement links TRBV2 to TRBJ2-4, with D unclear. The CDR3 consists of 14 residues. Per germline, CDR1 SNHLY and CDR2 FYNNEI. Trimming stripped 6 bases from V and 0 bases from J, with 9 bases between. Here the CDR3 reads CASRSGLAKNIQYF. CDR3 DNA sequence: TGTGCCAGCAGATCTGGGCTAGCCAAAAACATTCAGTACTTC. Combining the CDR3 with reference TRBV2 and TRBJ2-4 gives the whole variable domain EPEVTQTPSHQVTQMGQEVILRCVPISNHLYFYWYRQILGQKVEFLVSFYNNEISEKSEIFDDQFSVERPDGSNFTLKIRSTKLEDSAMYFCASRSGLAKNIQYFGAGTRLSVL.

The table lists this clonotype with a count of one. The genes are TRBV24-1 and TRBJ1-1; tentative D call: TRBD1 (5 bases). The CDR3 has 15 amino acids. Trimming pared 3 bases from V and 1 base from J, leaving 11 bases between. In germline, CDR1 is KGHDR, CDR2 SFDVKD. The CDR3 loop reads CATSDAGTENTEAFF. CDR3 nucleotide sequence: TGTGCCACCAGTGATGCCGGGACGGAGAACACTGAAGCTTTCTTT.

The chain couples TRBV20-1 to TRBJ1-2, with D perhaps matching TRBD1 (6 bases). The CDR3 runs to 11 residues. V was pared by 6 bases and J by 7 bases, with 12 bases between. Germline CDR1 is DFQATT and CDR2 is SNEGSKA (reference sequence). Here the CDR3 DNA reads TGCAGTGCCCCAGGGGAGGGTGGCTACACCTTC. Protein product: CSAPGEGGYTF.

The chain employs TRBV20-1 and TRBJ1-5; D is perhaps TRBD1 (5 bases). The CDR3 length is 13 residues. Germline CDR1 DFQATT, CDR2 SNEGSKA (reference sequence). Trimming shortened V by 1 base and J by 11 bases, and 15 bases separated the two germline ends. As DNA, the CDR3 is TGCAGTGCTAGAGGAAAAGGGGCTGAGACCCAGCATTTT. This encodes CSARGKGAETQHF.

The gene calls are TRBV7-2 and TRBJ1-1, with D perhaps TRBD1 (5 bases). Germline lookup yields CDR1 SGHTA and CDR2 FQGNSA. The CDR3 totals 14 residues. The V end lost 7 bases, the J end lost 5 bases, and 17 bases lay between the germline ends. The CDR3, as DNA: TGTGCCAGCAATCACGGGGGAATTCGGACTGAAGCTTTCTTT. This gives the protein CASNHGGIRTEAFF.

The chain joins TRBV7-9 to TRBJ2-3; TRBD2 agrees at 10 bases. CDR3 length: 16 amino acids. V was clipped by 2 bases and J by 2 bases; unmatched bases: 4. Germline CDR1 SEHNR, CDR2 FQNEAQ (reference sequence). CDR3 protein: CASSLTSGRATDTQYF. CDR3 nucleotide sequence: TGTGCCAGCAGCTTAACCAGCGGGAGGGCCACAGATACGCAGTATTTT.

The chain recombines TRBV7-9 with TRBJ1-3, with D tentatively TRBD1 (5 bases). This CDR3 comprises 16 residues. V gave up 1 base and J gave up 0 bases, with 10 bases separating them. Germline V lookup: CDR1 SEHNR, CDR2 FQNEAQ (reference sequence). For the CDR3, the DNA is TGTGCCAGCAGCTTAGGTGCAGGGAGCTCTGGAAACACCATATATTTT. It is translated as CASSLGAGSSGNTIYF.

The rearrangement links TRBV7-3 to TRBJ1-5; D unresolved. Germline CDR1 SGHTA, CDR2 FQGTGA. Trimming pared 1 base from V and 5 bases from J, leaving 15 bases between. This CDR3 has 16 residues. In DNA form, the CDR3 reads TGTGCCAGCAGCTTAAGTCCTGGGAAGTACTATCAGCCCCAGCATTTT. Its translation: CASSLSPGKYYQPQHF.

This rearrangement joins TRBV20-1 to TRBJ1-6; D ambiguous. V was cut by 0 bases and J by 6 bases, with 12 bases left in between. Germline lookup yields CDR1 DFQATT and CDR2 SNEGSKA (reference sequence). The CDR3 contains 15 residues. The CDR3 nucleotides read TGCAGTGCTAGAGACCCGGGCGGGCGTAATTCACCCCTCCACTTT. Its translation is CSARDPGGRNSPLHF.

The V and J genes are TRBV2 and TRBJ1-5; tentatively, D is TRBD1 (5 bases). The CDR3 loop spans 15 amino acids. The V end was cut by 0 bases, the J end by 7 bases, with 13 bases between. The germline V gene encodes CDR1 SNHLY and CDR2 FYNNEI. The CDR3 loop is CASSEARGAGQPQHF. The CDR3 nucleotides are TGTGCCAGCAGTGAAGCACGAGGGGCGGGCCAGCCCCAGCATTTT.

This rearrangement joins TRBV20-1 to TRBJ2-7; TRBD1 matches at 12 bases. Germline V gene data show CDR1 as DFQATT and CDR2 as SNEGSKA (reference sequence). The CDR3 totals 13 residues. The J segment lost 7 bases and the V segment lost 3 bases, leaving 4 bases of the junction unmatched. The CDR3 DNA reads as TGCAGTGCTAGGGGACAGGGGGCAGTTGAGCAGTACTTC. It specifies CSARGQGAVEQYF.

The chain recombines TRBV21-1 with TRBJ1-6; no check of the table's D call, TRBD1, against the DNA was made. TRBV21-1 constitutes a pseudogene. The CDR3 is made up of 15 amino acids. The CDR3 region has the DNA TGTGCCAGCAGCAAAGCCTGCGACAGATATTCACCCCTCCACTTT. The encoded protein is CASSKACDRYSPLHF.

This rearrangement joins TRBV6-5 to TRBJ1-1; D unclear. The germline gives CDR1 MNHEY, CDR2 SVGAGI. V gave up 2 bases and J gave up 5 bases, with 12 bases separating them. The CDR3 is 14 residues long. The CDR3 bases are TGTGCCAGCAGTTACAGCAGCGAACGAACTGAAGCTTTCTTT. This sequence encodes CASSYSSERTEAFF.

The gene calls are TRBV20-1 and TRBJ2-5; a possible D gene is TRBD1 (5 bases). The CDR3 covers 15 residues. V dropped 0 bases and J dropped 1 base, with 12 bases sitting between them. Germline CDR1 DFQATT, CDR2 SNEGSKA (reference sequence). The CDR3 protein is CSARDGRQPQETQYF. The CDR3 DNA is TGCAGTGCTAGAGACGGTAGACAGCCCCAAGAGACCCAGTACTTC.

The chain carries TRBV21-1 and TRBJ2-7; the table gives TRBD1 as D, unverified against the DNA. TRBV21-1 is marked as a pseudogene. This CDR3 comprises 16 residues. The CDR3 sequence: CASSKCVRTSSYEQYF. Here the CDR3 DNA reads TGTGCCAGCAGCAAATGCGTGCGGACATCCTCCTACGAGCAGTACTTC.

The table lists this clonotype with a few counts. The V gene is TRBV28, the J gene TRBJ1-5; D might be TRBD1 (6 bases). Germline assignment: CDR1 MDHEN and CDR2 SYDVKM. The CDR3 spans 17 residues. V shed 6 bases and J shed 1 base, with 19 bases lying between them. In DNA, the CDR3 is TGTGCCAGCAGACCCCCGAACAGGGTACGGAGCAATCAGCCCCAGCATTTT. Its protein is CASRPPNRVRSNQPQHF.